This TCR beta chain was observed in a study of blood T cell repertoires in COVID-19. On the study more broadly: Both acute and convalescent COVID-19 samples were obtained from the United States, Italy and Spain. PBMCs, B-cell-depleted T cells, or T cells were the source of the cDNA or gDNA that made up the material.

Followed over time, Seattle patients had been enrolled while infection was active. The CDR3 spans 12 residues. Germline V lookup: CDR1 ENHRY, CDR2 SYGVKD. V was trimmed by 4 bases and J by 6 bases, leaving 9 bases between them. Per the original data handling: By means of reference gene primer amplification, nucleated cell counts were estimated. The repertoire was sequenced with immunoSEQ multiplex PCR; TCRdb's copy has only in-frame clones and lacks some. The DNA was the basis for D and trimming; V, J and clone size are from that table. The sample includes approximately 150,000 clones, 85% to 95% of them seen just once.

The source of this sequence is a woman aged 60-70 years with COVID-19, enrolled during active disease. The material sequenced was peripheral blood. The chain has TRBV10-3 and TRBJ1-2; the D gene is possibly TRBD1 (5 bases). Here the CDR3 reads CAISAARDGYTF. In nucleotides, the CDR3 is TGTGCCATCAGTGCCGCCAGGGATGGCTACACCTTC.